This T cell receptor beta chain was captured in a study of blood T cells in healthy people across ages. Germline V CDR1 and CDR2: MNHEY, SVGAGI. The CDR3 contains 15 residues. V shed 0 bases and J shed 2 bases, with 10 bases lying between them. Remarks on this clonotype: Its target is unknown.

Study-level points and caveats: Unsorted PBMCs ruled out conclusive naive versus antigen-experienced comparison.

Combining a sample-barcoded 5' primer with a J-beta primer mix, a second PCR ran for about 7 to 11 cycles. Samples each returned at least 2.5 million CDR3-containing paired-end reads. TCRdb re-called the 5' RACE reads with MiXCR, one entry per CDR3 protein. The sample comprises 650,000 to 800,000 distinct CDR3 sequences, 40% to 50% of which are singletons, and nearly 20% rests with the top ten. Sequencing used blood. The sequence derives from a man aged 55-75 years in good health. The rearrangement joins TRBV6-5 to TRBJ1-2; no clear D. This CDR3 reads CASSYSRRVNYGYTF. CDR3 bases: TGTGCCAGCAGTTACTCTAGGCGGGTCAACTATGGCTACACCTTC.